This entry lists 2 T cell receptor beta chains sequenced from one sample in a study of blood T cells in healthy people across ages. It was with a sample-barcoded 5' primer and a J-beta primer mix that a second PCR of roughly 6 to 12 cycles was run. TCRdb reprocessed the 5' RACE reads with MiXCR, giving one entry per CDR3 protein. This repertoire shows some 700,000 distinct CDR3 sequences, roughly 47% found once; its top ten account for around a fifth. The sample was blood. These receptors were taken from a woman aged 55-69 years in good health.

The chain links TRBV12-5 to TRBJ2-1, with D unclear. Trimming shortened V by 1 base and J by 11 bases, and 9 bases separated the two germline ends. This CDR3 comprises 12 residues. CDR1 LGHNT and CDR2 FRNRAP come from the germline V gene. CDR3 region: CASGLGQAQQFF. The CDR3 nucleotides read TGTGCTAGTGGTTTGGGTCAGGCTCAGCAGTTCTTC.

Details on this clonotype: This may stem from a read error, because a much larger clone lies one nucleotide away. This chain links TRBV18 with TRBJ2-7; 8 bases are shared with TRBD2. Germline V gives CDR1 KGHSH, CDR2 LQKENI. This CDR3 comprises 15 residues. V dropped 2 bases and J dropped 5; count of bases not matched to a gene: 8. CDR3 sequence (DNA): TGTGCCAGCTCACCAGTTGGTACTAGCGGTCACGAGCAGTACTTC. It specifies CASSPVGTSGHEQYF.